This T cell receptor (beta chain) was identified during a study of cytomegalovirus exposure and HLA in healthy donors. As concerns this clone: Antigen unknown.

While unrecorded immune exposures were likely, the donors were nominally healthy when sampled. Germline values: CDR1 SGHNT, CDR2 YYREEE (reference sequence). CDR3 length equals 13 residues. J lost 9 bases, V lost 4 bases, and 6 bases had no gene match. The PCR ran on 60 Vbeta and 13 Jbeta primers. The repertoire was sequenced with immunoSEQ multiplex PCR; TCRdb's copy has only in-frame clones and lacks some. Of about 210,000 clones listed, around 80% are singletons. Findings of the study overall: In most subjects, TCR beta sequences reportedly gave accurate predictions of HLA-A and HLA-B alleles. A list of about 160 TCR beta chains associated with cytomegalovirus was given.

The chain uses TRBV5-4 and TRBJ2-2; 7 positions match TRBD2. The origin of this receptor is a boy aged 10-17 years in good health and CMV-seronegative. Material: PBMCs. In DNA, the CDR3 is TGTGCCAGCAGCAACACTAGCGTTCGGGAGCTGTTTTTT. Its protein is CASSNTSVRELFF.